The 12 T cell receptor beta chains below come from one sample, sequenced in a study of T cell repertoires in cytomegalovirus infection. TCRdb re-called the reads through MiXCR, storing one row per CDR3 protein. The sample contains just over 300,000 distinct CDR3 sequences, roughly 15% of which appear only once. The sample was PBMCs. These receptors were taken from a human donor in good health (CMV status not recorded). Some clones in this sample may be carry-over from other donors' samples.

At least ten counts were recorded for this clonotype. The V and J genes are TRBV7-9 and TRBJ1-5; possible D gene TRBD1, 6 bases. V lost 3 bases and J 1 base, leaving 13 bases between the germline ends. This CDR3 comprises 16 residues. Germline loops: CDR1 SEHNR, CDR2 FQNEAQ (reference sequence). CDR3: CASSFDRGLSNQPQHF. The CDR3 DNA follows: TGTGCCAGCAGCTTTGATCGGGGGCTAAGCAATCAGCCCCAGCATTTT.

V gene TRBV28 combines with J gene TRBJ1-1; TRBD1 matches at 8 bases. Germline values: CDR1 MDHEN, CDR2 SYDVKM. The J segment lost 5 bases and the V segment lost 4 bases, leaving 9 bases of the junction unmatched. The CDR3 is made up of 15 amino acids. The CDR3 is CASSSTGAGGTEAFF. DNA of the CDR3: TGTGCCAGCAGTTCGACAGGGGCCGGGGGAACTGAAGCTTTCTTT.

CDR3 nucleotide sequence: TGTGCCAGCACCGAGCTAGATACGCAGTATTTT. This translates into CASTELDTQYF. The rearrangement uses TRBV2 and TRBJ2-3; D unclear. This CDR3 comprises 11 residues. V gave up 7 bases and J gave up 5 bases, with 7 bases separating them. CDR1 and CDR2 from the germline V gene are SNHLY and FYNNEI.

This clonotype was counted a few times. The chain uses TRBV18 and TRBJ2-3; 11 nucleotides line up with TRBD2. V trimming: 0 bases; J trimming: 2 bases; junction bases outside the gene matches: 4. Germline assignment: CDR1 KGHSH and CDR2 LQKENI. This CDR3 comprises 17 residues. In nucleotides, the CDR3 is TGTGCCAGCTCACCACCGGTAGCGGGGGGGACCACAGATACGCAGTATTTT. Protein: CASSPPVAGGTTDTQYF.

About this clonotype: At one end, the junction sequence differs from germline, possibly due to a read error. The V call is TRBV7-6, the J call TRBJ1-1; possible D gene TRBD1, 5 bases. This CDR3 spans 14 amino acids. Germline lookup yields CDR1 SGHVS and CDR2 FNYEAQ. Here the CDR3 DNA reads TGTGCCGGCAGCAGCCGGGGGGGGAACACTGAAGCTTTCTTT. Translating gives CAGSSRGGNTEAFF. Filled out from reference TRBV7-6 and TRBJ1-1, the complete variable domain reads GAGVSQSPRYKVTKRGQDVALRCDPISGHVSLYWYRQALGQGPEFLTYFNYEAQQDKSGLPNDRFSAERPEGSISTLTIQRTEQRDSAMYRCAGSSRGGNTEAFFGQGTRLTVV.

This clonotype was observed many times. The DNA for the CDR3 is TGTGCCAGCAGTGGGTGGACAGGGATAAACACTGAAGCTTTCTTT. Translated, it gives CASSGWTGINTEAFF. The J gene is TRBJ1-1, the V gene TRBV25-1; 8 bases align to TRBD1. V trimming: 4 bases; J trimming: 2 bases; junction bases outside the gene matches: 6. The CDR3 spans 15 residues. In germline, CDR1 is MGHDK, CDR2 SYGVNS.

This clonotype showed up many times. The chain links TRBV5-1 to TRBJ1-1; the D gene is possibly TRBD1 (5 bases). The ends were cut back, 0 bases at V and 4 bases at J, with 13 bases in the middle. There are 15 residues in the CDR3. CDR1 and CDR2 (germline): SGHRS, YFSETQ. CDR3: CASSLDVGGSTEAFF. CDR3 in DNA: TGCGCCAGCAGCTTGGACGTCGGGGGGAGCACTGAAGCTTTCTTT. Using reference TRBV5-1 and TRBJ1-1 for the parts outside the CDR3, the full variable domain is KAGVTQTPRYLIKTRGQQVTLSCSPISGHRSVSWYQQTPGQGLQFLFEYFSETQRNKGNFPGRFSGRQFSNSRSEMNVSTLELGDSALYLCASSLDVGGSTEAFFGQGTRLTVV.

This clonotype was recorded a few times. V and J are TRBV6-2 or TRBV6-3 and TRBJ1-3, with 7 bases fitting TRBD1. Trimming took 6 bases from V and 0 from J; bases not matched to a gene: 5. The CDR3 is 15 residues long. The germline gives CDR1 MNHEY, CDR2 SVGEGT. The CDR3 loop is CASSSDRRSGNTIYF. DNA for the CDR3: TGTGCCAGCAGCTCGGACAGGCGCTCTGGAAACACCATATATTTT.

The chain carries TRBV2 and TRBJ2-1; 11 bases agree with TRBD2. This CDR3 region has 13 residues. V shed 7 bases and J 6 bases; nucleotides not matched to a gene: 2. Per germline, CDR1 SNHLY and CDR2 FYNNEI. CDR3 DNA sequence: TGTGCCAGCAAGACTAGCGGGGCCAATGAGCAGTTCTTC. This sequence encodes CASKTSGANEQFF.

The sample holds a few counts of this clonotype. The rearrangement joins TRBV12-3 or TRBV12-4 to TRBJ1-1; D gene ambiguous. Trimming removed 8 bases at V and 1 base at J, with 17 bases between. The CDR3 has 15 residues. For the CDR3, the DNA is TGTGCCAGCGGGGTCTTAAGGAGAGGGAACACTGAAGCTTTCTTT. Translated, it gives CASGVLRRGNTEAFF.

This clonotype has a count of ten or more. The genes are TRBV7-2 and TRBJ2-4; 7 positions agree with TRBD2. After removal of 5 bases from V and 8 bases from J, the junction contained 6 bases not matched to a gene. Germline-derived CDR1 and CDR2 are SGHTA and FQGNSA. The CDR3 is 13 residues long. The CDR3 loop reads CASSPGRGDIQYF. The CDR3, as DNA: TGTGCCAGCAGCCCAGGACGGGGGGACATTCAGTACTTC.

The table lists this clonotype with a count of one. The junction and the germline gene differ at one end; a read error may be behind it. The rearrangement links TRBV12-3 or TRBV12-4 to TRBJ1-2, with D hard to call. The CDR3 contains 12 residues. The CDR3 sequence is CAISLTAGGYTF. DNA of the CDR3: TGTGCCATCAGTTTAACAGCCGGGGGCTACACCTTC.